This TCR beta chain derives from a study of blood T cell repertoires in COVID-19 (dated by TCRdb to between 2020 and 2021). Some background on the complete study: Samples from collaborators originated in the United States, Italy and Spain and spanned both the acute and convalescent phases of COVID-19. Subjects who had been exposed to COVID-19, were actively infected with it, or had recovered from it provided the deeply sampled blood TCRbeta repertoires that made up the dataset. Where available, HLA class I and class II types were taken from metadata supplied by the sample provider and were not determined by assay-based typing. The material from the prospective study consisted of cDNA or gDNA derived from T cells, B-cell-depleted T cells, or PBMCs. Nearly every sample came with metadata listing a de-identified subject ID, COVID-19 status, age in years and sex. The repertoires were released in a freely available public database meant as a resource for research on the immune response to SARS-CoV-2. The samples were drawn from two sources: the first 160 participants of the ongoing ImmuneRACE study, and 950 to 1,500 subjects contributed by 6 global collaborators.

Here is what the overall study found, with its caveats: Clinical and demographic metadata were provided uncurated, with the amount varying by source and participant.

Whole blood was collected in K2EDTA tubes by collaborating institutions according to the institutions' own protocols. For TCRbeta analysis, collaborators shipped samples as frozen whole blood, isolated PBMCs, or DNA extracted from either of those sample types. From a lookup of the germline V gene, CDR1 and CDR2 are MDHEN and SYDVKM. Cut back by 6 bases and 5 bases, the V and J ends lie 16 bases apart. There are 14 amino acids in the CDR3, from cysteine to phenylalanine inclusive. CDR3 DNA is the only sequence kept; it has 42 bases, read in frame from the first base. The immunoSEQ Assay, a bias-controlled multiplex PCR, was used to amplify TCRbeta CDR3 regions from genomic DNA. As for the original processing: Within the assay, amplification of reference gene primers was used to estimate how many nucleated cells each sample contained. To quantify the absolute abundance of each unique TCRbeta CDR3 rearrangement, sequence reads were collapsed and filtered. For each sample, productive Simpson clonality was calculated as the square root of Simpson's diversity index over productive rearrangements. TCRdb took over this immuneACCESS table, retaining in-frame rearrangements with V and J assigned. Such tables are incomplete; in checked studies, under half of the missing clones stem from an unresolved V gene, and the remainder is unexplained. V, J and clone size derive from that table, while D and trimming were established from the DNA sequence. The sample table records over 200,000 clones; roughly 76% of these occur just once. 5.1% of the sample comes from the top ten.

A remark on this clone: The target of this receptor is not known. Within one base of it there is no much larger clone, and no base qualities were kept.

Source material: peripheral blood. The receptor's source is a human donor in a cohort sampled during active COVID-19. The V and J genes are TRBV28 and TRBJ1-1; the D gene is perhaps TRBD1, from 6 matching bases. At the DNA level, the sequence is TGTGCCAGCAGCCGGGGGGGCTCGAGGACTGAAGCTTTCTTT. Protein translation: CASSRGGSRTEAFF.